This TCR beta chain comes out of a study of T cell changes during pregnancy in multiple sclerosis. Data came from immunoSEQ multiplex PCR; TCRdb stores just in-frame clones and leaves some out. The profile covers tens of thousands of clones, with around 94% appearing a single time and around 2% taken by the ten largest. CDR1 is MDHEN and CDR2 is SYDVKM in the germline V gene. The CDR3 has 13 amino acids. Trimming removed 6 bases from V and 8 bases from J, with 14 bases in between. The material sequenced was peripheral blood, taken in the third trimester of pregnancy. The V gene is TRBV28, the J gene TRBJ2-1, with D uncertain. This clonotype was obtained from a female donor in good health, enrolled as a control in a pregnancy study. The CDR3 coding sequence is TGTGCCAGCAGGTACGACTCCCTCCATGAGCAGTTCTTC. This sequence encodes CASRYDSLHEQFF.